This TCR beta chain was recovered during a study of OX40 agonist ivuxolimab in advanced cancers. Across the whole study: Patients receiving dose escalation had hepatocellular carcinoma, melanoma, renal cell or head and neck cancer. Three patients got partial responses; one had hepatocellular carcinoma and two had cutaneous melanoma. Study-level findings and limits: CD8+ T cells were the subset that, on average, had more expanded clones than CD4+. Clonal expansion by week 6 occurred in CD4+ and CD8+ blood T cells (at 0.1 to 3.0 mg/kg).

Using immunoSEQ multiplex PCR, the repertoire was profiled, and TCRdb retains in-frame clones only, with some absent. The sample consists of tens of thousands of clones, 88% of them appearing once. About this clone itself: Its antigen is not identified.

This sequence originates from an adult with an advanced solid tumor such as melanoma, head and neck, liver or kidney cancer. The sequences come from CD4+ or CD8+ T cells sorted from blood, collected in a trial of the OX40 agonist ivuxolimab.

The CDR3: CASSIVRGARLSGANVLTF. The CDR3 coding sequence is TGTGCCAGTAGTATCGTCCGGGGAGCCCGACTCTCTGGGGCCAACGTCCTGACTTTC. The J gene is TRBJ2-6, the V gene TRBV19; TRBD2 might be the D (5 bases). CDR3 length equals 19 residues. V dropped 3 bases and J dropped 0 bases, with 18 bases sitting between them. CDR1 and CDR2 (germline): LNHDA, SQIVND (reference sequence).